These T cell receptor beta chains were read from a single sample in a study of cytomegalovirus exposure and HLA in healthy donors. Only in-frame clones appear in the TCRdb table, and some are missing; sequencing was by immunoSEQ multiplex PCR. The table records 150,000 to 160,000 clones, 70% to 80% of them present only once. The source material was PBMCs. The receptor set was obtained from a man younger than 45 in good health and CMV-seronegative. The CDR3 runs from the conserved cysteine through the conserved F or W. Rows may omit the clone size; those that give it use once, few, many or a size class.

v_gene	abundance	j_gene	len	CDR3aa
TRBV28	few	TRBJ2-7	14	CASSLDRSGYEQYF
TRBV7-9	NA	TRBJ2-5	14	CASSVGTVQETQYF
TRBV28	NA	TRBJ2-5	16	CASTSISATLVETQYF
TRBV19	NA	TRBJ2-1	15	CASSYRGQKFDEQFF
TRBV11-2	NA	TRBJ2-5	16	CASSPPGFVGQETQYF
TRBV6-1	NA	TRBJ2-4	16	CASSVAQQGAKNIQYF
TRBV19	NA	TRBJ2-2	17	CASSIVVTLSNTGELFF
TRBV9	NA	TRBJ1-2	17	CASSVGEGRGWGYGYTF
TRBV5-1	NA	NA	14	CASSSPGVSYEQYF
TRBV28	NA	TRBJ2-3	16	CASRWTGGEGTDTQYF
TRBV27	NA	TRBJ1-6	14	CASSTSGTGSPLHF
TRBV27	few	TRBJ2-1	15	CASTPWRRGVSEQFF
TRBV2	few	TRBJ2-7	14	CASSVRQATHEQYF
TRBV5-8	NA	TRBJ1-1	15	CASSLSGTLNTEAFF
TRBV7-2	once	TRBJ1-6	15	CASSLGDRANSPLHF
TRBV7-9	NA	TRBJ2-3	14	CSSSLSYHTDTQYF
TRBV21-1	few	TRBJ2-3	16	CASTLKGGTETDTQYF
TRBV5-5	NA	TRBJ2-5	14	CASSLATGKETQYF
TRBV1	NA	TRBJ2-3	16	CTSSQTRQGVRDTQYF
TRBV6-5	few	TRBJ1-2	13	CASSSPLNYGYTF
TRBV9	NA	TRBJ2-3	15	CASSVGGSRSDTQYF
TRBV5-6	few	TRBJ1-1	15	CASSYVDRGITEAFF